A single sample gave rise to the 25 T cell receptor beta chains below, sequenced in a study of CD8 T cells in Susac syndrome. cDNA came from about 0.5 to 1 ug RNA primed by random hexamers. MiXCR, applied by TCRdb to the immunoSEQ multiplex PCR reads, yields one record per CDR3 protein. The sample consists of 180,000 or so distinct CDR3 sequences, less than 95% of them appearing once. The sample was CD4+ T cells from PBMCs. All receptors come from a human donor in good health.

The J gene is TRBJ1-4, the V gene TRBV29-1; D possibly corresponds to TRBD1 (6 bases). V was pared by 7 bases and J by 4 bases, with 16 bases between. The CDR3 is made up of 14 amino acids. Germline CDR1 is SQVTM and CDR2 is ANQGSEA. CDR3 residues: CSAMATGSNEKLFF. The CDR3 DNA follows: TGCAGCGCCATGGCCACAGGGAGTAATGAAAAACTGTTTTTT.

The J gene is TRBJ1-1, the V gene TRBV24-1, with TRBD1 matching 7 bases. Germline V gene lookup returns CDR1 KGHDR and CDR2 SFDVKD. The CDR3 consists of 12 residues. V was pared by 3 bases and J by 9 bases, with 3 bases of the junction left unmatched. The CDR3 region is CATSDGTAKAFF. CDR3 sequence (DNA): TGTGCCACCAGTGATGGGACAGCCAAAGCTTTCTTT.

V usage is TRBV27 and J usage is TRBJ1-5; 9 positions agree with TRBD1. Looked up from germline, CDR1 is MNHEY and CDR2 is SMNVEV (reference sequence). The V gene end was trimmed by 4 bases and the J gene end by 11 bases; junction bases not matched to a gene: 9. This CDR3 spans 14 amino acids. The CDR3 coding sequence is TGTGCCAGCAGTTCCCGACAGGGGGTTATGTCCCAGCATTTT. This sequence encodes CASSSRQGVMSQHF.

V usage is TRBV7-3 and J usage is TRBJ2-3; D gene ambiguous. This CDR3 comprises 14 residues. The V end lost 1 base, the J end lost 2 bases, and 7 bases lay between the germline ends. Germline V gene lookup returns CDR1 SGHTA and CDR2 FQGTGA. The CDR3 protein is CASSLIGLTDTQYF. The CDR3 coding sequence is TGTGCCAGCAGCTTAATAGGGCTCACAGATACGCAGTATTTT.

The chain recombines TRBV28 with TRBJ2-7; 9 nucleotides agree with TRBD2. Germline-derived CDR1 and CDR2 are MDHEN and SYDVKM. The CDR3 consists of 14 residues. J was trimmed by 2 bases and V by 7 bases; bases with no gene match: 6. CDR3 protein: CASKPSGRTYEQYF. DNA for the CDR3: TGTGCCAGCAAACCAAGCGGGAGGACCTACGAGCAGTACTTC.

The J gene is TRBJ2-5, the V gene TRBV5-1; 9 positions match TRBD2. Trimming cost V 8 bases and J 6 bases; bases outside gene matches: 11. From germline, CDR1 is SGHRS and CDR2 YFSETQ. CDR3 length equals 14 residues. The CDR3 region has the DNA TGCGCCAGTCTAGCGGGATATGATAGGAAGACCCAGTACTTC. This translates into CASLAGYDRKTQYF.

The J gene is TRBJ1-5, the V gene TRBV5-6; D uncertain. The V end was cut by 0 bases, the J end by 6 bases, with 7 bases between. Germline values: CDR1 SGHDT, CDR2 YYEEEE. The CDR3 length is 13 residues. CDR3 nucleotides: TGTGCCAGCAGCTTGGGTGTACCTCAGCCCCAGCATTTT. This encodes CASSLGVPQPQHF.

This chain joins TRBV9 and TRBJ2-6; D may match TRBD1 or TRBD2 (6 bases each). Trimming cost V 7 bases and J 3 bases, with 14 bases left between them. This CDR3 comprises 15 residues. CDR1 and CDR2 from the germline V gene are SGDLS and YYNGEE. CDR3 residues: CASSLGGGGANVLTF. Here the CDR3 DNA reads TGTGCCAGCTCCTTAGGGGGAGGTGGGGCCAACGTCCTGACTTTC.

J is TRBJ1-2 and V is TRBV7-2, with 7 nucleotides matching TRBD1. Germline CDR1 SGHTA, CDR2 FQGNSA. J gave up 7 bases and V 5 bases, and 16 bases lay outside the gene matches. The CDR3 length is 16 residues. The CDR3 here is CASSRGGGASQSGYTF. In DNA form, the CDR3 reads TGTGCCAGCAGCCGGGGAGGGGGCGCGAGTCAGAGTGGCTACACCTTC.

CDR3 sequence (DNA): TGTGCCAGCAGTCGTACGGGTGAAGCTTTCTTT. Its translation: CASSRTGEAFF. The chain carries TRBV12-3 or TRBV12-4 and TRBJ1-1; D gene unclear. This CDR3 is 11 amino acids long. V lost 5 bases to trimming and J lost 7 bases, with 8 bases between them.

The genes are TRBV12-3 or TRBV12-4 and TRBJ1-3; 7 nucleotides match TRBD1. Unmatched junction bases numbered 5, after V lost 10 bases and J lost 2 bases. CDR3 length equals 13 residues. CDR3 in amino acids: CATKTGPGNTIYF. CDR3 in DNA: TGTGCCACCAAGACAGGGCCTGGAAACACCATATATTTT.

The chain combines TRBV30 with TRBJ2-1, with 16 bases aligning to TRBD2. CDR1 GTSNPN and CDR2 SVGIG come from the germline V gene (reference sequence). Unmatched junction bases numbered 10, after V lost 7 bases and J lost 16 bases. The CDR3 runs 13 residues. CDR3 bases: TGTGCCTCTGGGACTAGCGGGAGGGCATGGAACTTCTTC. It translates to CASGTSGRAWNFF.

The genes are TRBV4-1 and TRBJ2-3; no definite D call. With 3 bases removed from V and 5 bases from J, the gap between germline ends came to 12 bases. CDR3 size: 14 residues. Germline V lookup: CDR1 MGHRA, CDR2 YSYEKL. The DNA for the CDR3 is TGCGCCAGCAGCCAGGGTTGGGCTGGAGATACGCAGTATTTT. Its protein is CASSQGWAGDTQYF.

This clonotype was detected only once. V gene TRBV27 combines with J gene TRBJ2-5, with 7 bases that match TRBD2. Per the germline V gene, CDR1 is MNHEY and CDR2 is SMNVEV (reference sequence). V shed 3 bases and J 5 bases; nucleotides not matched to a gene: 6. The CDR3 has 14 amino acids. CDR3 sequence reads: CASSFRGVTETQYF. Here the CDR3 DNA reads TGTGCCAGCAGTTTCCGGGGGGTAACGGAGACCCAGTACTTC.

J is TRBJ2-7 and V is TRBV6-5; D is undetermined. V lost 6 bases, J lost 7 bases, and 19 bases lay in between. The CDR3 loop spans 14 amino acids. Germline loops: CDR1 MNHEY, CDR2 SVGAGI. Here the CDR3 DNA reads TGTGCCAGCAGCCTAGGACCTTCAATGTGGGAGCAGTACTTC. Translation gives CASSLGPSMWEQYF.

The genes are TRBV7-9 and TRBJ1-1; unclear D gene. V gave up 2 bases and J gave up 3 bases, with 10 bases separating them. The CDR3 extends over 14 amino acids. Germline CDR1 reads SEHNR; CDR2 reads FQNEAQ (reference sequence). The CDR3, as DNA: TGTGCCAGCAGCTTACAGGTGGTTGACACTGAAGCTTTCTTT. It translates to CASSLQVVDTEAFF.

This chain uses TRBV20-1 with TRBJ1-2; the D is unclear. V was trimmed by 6 bases and J by 2 bases, leaving 16 bases between them. The germline gives CDR1 DFQATT, CDR2 SNEGSKA (reference sequence). The CDR3 contains 14 residues. CDR3 sequence reads: CSAIEEDENYGYTF. The CDR3 nucleotides are TGCAGTGCCATAGAGGAGGATGAAAACTATGGCTACACCTTC.

This clonotype was counted once. This chain links TRBV29-1 with TRBJ2-1; D ambiguous. There are 16 residues in the CDR3. CDR1 and CDR2 (germline): SQVTM, ANQGSEA. With 0 bases removed from V and 7 bases from J, the gap between germline ends came to 19 bases. The CDR3 reads CSVEDRARPPLNEQFF. CDR3 sequence (DNA): TGCAGCGTTGAAGATCGGGCCAGACCCCCCCTAAATGAGCAGTTCTTC.

The genes are TRBV24-1 and TRBJ2-1; 8 bases are shared with TRBD1. Trimming took 3 bases from V and 8 from J; bases not matched to a gene: 8. This CDR3 has 15 amino acids. Germline CDR1 and CDR2: KGHDR and SFDVKD. DNA for the CDR3: TGTGCCACCAGTGATCCGGACAGGGATCGCCATGAGCAGTTCTTC. This sequence encodes CATSDPDRDRHEQFF.

The chain links TRBV9 to TRBJ2-5; perhaps TRBD2 as D (5 bases). Trimming took 0 bases from V and 9 from J, leaving 18 bases between them. There are 15 residues in the CDR3. Germline V lookup: CDR1 SGDLS, CDR2 YYNGEE. The CDR3 loop is CASSVEVGLPAAQYF. The CDR3 DNA follows: TGTGCCAGCAGCGTAGAGGTAGGGCTACCAGCGGCCCAGTACTTC.

The genes are TRBV2 and TRBJ1-1; possible D gene TRBD1, 5 bases. Trimming shortened V by 1 base and J by 4 bases, and 7 bases separated the two germline ends. The CDR3 contains 13 residues. Germline-derived CDR1 and CDR2 are SNHLY and FYNNEI. The CDR3 nucleotides are TGTGCCAGCAGTGAAGTAAGGGGCACTGAAGCTTTCTTT. Its protein is CASSEVRGTEAFF.

The rearrangement uses TRBV7-3 and TRBJ2-7, with unresolved D. Trimming cost V 2 bases and J 5 bases, with 10 bases left between them. Germline V lookup: CDR1 SGHTA, CDR2 FQGTGA. This CDR3 has 13 amino acids. The CDR3 nucleotides are TGTGCCAGCAGCTTAGGCCCTTGGAACGAGCAGTACTTC. Its translation is CASSLGPWNEQYF.

The V gene is TRBV18, the J gene TRBJ2-5; 9 nucleotides agree with TRBD2. V shed 4 bases, J shed 5 bases, and the junction held 8 bases outside the gene matches. This CDR3 has 15 residues. Germline loops: CDR1 KGHSH, CDR2 LQKENI. CDR3 sequence (DNA): TGTGCCAGCTCACGGGATAGCGGGAGCTCGGAGACCCAGTACTTC. This sequence encodes CASSRDSGSSETQYF.

This clonotype was observed a single time. The chain is built from TRBV20-1 and TRBJ2-5; no reliable D call. CDR3 length equals 15 residues. V was clipped by 3 bases and J by 0 bases, with 14 bases between them. Per germline, CDR1 DFQATT and CDR2 SNEGSKA (reference sequence). CDR3 nucleotides: TGCAGTGCTAGGAATTTTAATGGCGACCAAGAGACCCAGTACTTC. Amino acid sequence: CSARNFNGDQETQYF.

This chain joins TRBV29-1 and TRBJ2-7; D may be TRBD1 or TRBD2 (5 bases each). The CDR3 sequence is 12 residues long. Germline V gene lookup returns CDR1 SQVTM and CDR2 ANQGSEA. V lost 6 bases and J lost 6, with 15 bases in between. CDR3 sequence reads: CSVRKIGGEQYF. The CDR3 nucleotides are TGCAGCGTCCGAAAGATTGGGGGCGAGCAGTACTTC.